This TCR beta chain was captured by sequencing in a study of identical twins. A single record per CDR3 protein comes from TCRdb applying MiXCR to the 5' RACE reads. Among 350,000 to 600,000 distinct CDR3 sequences, 11% to 15% were seen once, and the ten largest hold 0.4% to 0.55%. These same data were also listed under a study on yellow fever vaccine responses in identical twins.

The sample consisted of CD4+ T cells sorted from blood. The sequence was collected from a woman between 18 and 29 years old in good health.

The CDR3 DNA is TGTGCCAGCACCGATTCGAATCCAACCCTCCAAGAGACCCAGTACTTC. Translating it yields CASTDSNPTLQETQYF. The chain has TRBV2 and TRBJ2-5; no firm D call. The CDR3 is made up of 16 amino acids. Trimming took off 7 bases at V and 1 base at J, with 19 bases between the two ends. Germline V gene sequence: CDR1 SNHLY, CDR2 FYNNEI. Looking up the rest from reference TRBV2 and TRBJ2-5 gives the full variable domain: EPEVTQTPSHQVTQMGQEVILRCVPISNHLYFYWYRQILGQKVEFLVSFYNNEISEKSEIFDDQFSVERPDGSNFTLKIRSTKLEDSAMYFCASTDSNPTLQETQYFGPGTRLLVL.